Each of the 20 T cell receptor beta chains below was sequenced from the same sample in a study of Tregs in tolerant kidney transplant recipients. Using immunoSEQ multiplex PCR, the repertoire was profiled, and TCRdb retains in-frame clones only, with some absent. The repertoire consists of about 240,000 clones, with roughly 84% occurring once and the leading ten covering roughly 0.67%. Sequenced sample: CD4+ T cells from blood. The receptors were sampled from a human donor in good health.

The V and J genes are TRBV9 and TRBJ2-2; 7 nucleotides match TRBD1. The V gene end was trimmed by 4 bases and the J gene end by 7 bases; junction bases not matched to a gene: 13. The CDR3 runs to 16 residues. Germline V gives CDR1 SGDLS, CDR2 YYNGEE. The DNA of the CDR3 is TGTGCCAGCAGCTCACTCCCGACAGGGCCTAACGGGGAGCTGTTTTTT. It yields the protein CASSSLPTGPNGELFF. Full variable domain (remainder filled in from reference TRBV9 and TRBJ2-2): DSGVTQTPKHLITATGQRVTLRCSPRSGDLSVYWYQQSLDQGLQFLIQYYNGEERAKGNILERFSAQQFPDLHSELNLSSLELGDSALYFCASSSLPTGPNGELFFGEGSRLTVL.

The chain joins TRBV7-8 to TRBJ1-2; TRBD1 agrees at 8 bases. With V trimmed by 5 bases and J by 6 bases, 8 bases remained unmatched. Germline-derived CDR1 and CDR2 are SGHVS and FQNEAQ. The CDR3 is 14 residues long. In DNA form, the CDR3 reads TGTGCCAGCAGCCCGCGGGCAGGGGGCGATGGCTACACCTTC. It encodes CASSPRAGGDGYTF. Full variable domain (remainder filled in from reference TRBV7-8 and TRBJ1-2): GAGVSQSPRYKVAKRGQDVALRCDPISGHVSLFWYQQALGQGPEFLTYFQNEAQLDKSGLPSDRFFAERPEGSVSTLKIQRTQQEDSAVYLCASSPRAGGDGYTFGSGTRLTVV.

V gene TRBV18 combines with J gene TRBJ1-1, with 7 positions matching TRBD1. The germline V gene encodes CDR1 KGHSH and CDR2 LQKENI. CDR3 length: 13 amino acids. Losses at the gene ends were 2 bases for V and 6 bases for J; bases not matched to a gene: 3. In DNA form, the CDR3 reads TGTGCCAGCTCACCAGATCAGGGGGCTGAAGCTTTCTTT. Translating it yields CASSPDQGAEAFF.

The rearrangement links TRBV4-1 to TRBJ2-5; no clear D gene. The J call is in doubt because the DNA end fits TRBJ2-7 better. The CDR3 covers 14 residues. From germline, CDR1 is MGHRA and CDR2 YSYEKL. The CDR3 loop reads CASSQDLPAHEQYF. The CDR3 bases are TGCGCCAGCAGCCAAGATCTCCCCGCCCACGAGCAGTACTTC.

The chain links TRBV4-1 to TRBJ1-2, with TRBD1 identical over 10 bases. The CDR3 has 16 residues. The germline V gene encodes CDR1 MGHRA and CDR2 YSYEKL. V trimming: 5 bases; J trimming: 5 bases; junction bases outside the gene matches: 11. The CDR3 DNA sequence: TGCGCCAGCAGCACACCGGGACAGGGGATCTTTTATGGCTACACCTTC. It codes for CASSTPGQGIFYGYTF.

The gene calls are TRBV29-1 and TRBJ1-2; D is possibly TRBD1 (5 bases). This CDR3 is built from 14 residues. The germline V gene has CDR1 SQVTM and CDR2 ANQGSEA. V was cut by 4 bases and J by 7 bases, with 19 bases left in between. The DNA of the CDR3 is TGCAGCGTTGTGGACGGGGGATTAGTGGCTGGCTACACCTTC. Translating gives CSVVDGGLVAGYTF. The full variable domain, completed using reference TRBV29-1 and TRBJ1-2, is SAVISQKPSRDICQRGTSLTIQCQVDSQVTMMFWYRQQPGQSLTLIATANQGSEATYESGFVIDKFPISRPNLTFSTLTVSNMSPEDSSIYLCSVVDGGLVAGYTFGSGTRLTVV.

The V call is TRBV2, the J call TRBJ2-3; no firm D call. The V gene's germline CDR1 is SNHLY and CDR2 FYNNEI. With 6 bases removed from V and 9 bases from J, the gap between germline ends came to 13 bases. This CDR3 is 12 amino acids long. The CDR3 coding sequence is TGTGCCAGCAGGAAAGTAGTCGACACGCAGTATTTT. Protein product: CASRKVVDTQYF.

The chain uses TRBV30 and TRBJ1-1, with D possibly being TRBD1 (6 bases). CDR3 size: 12 residues. V was pared by 3 bases and J by 11 bases, with 16 bases between. Germline CDR1 reads GTSNPN; CDR2 reads SVGIG (reference sequence). The CDR3 DNA sequence: TGTGCCTGGAGGGACGTGACAGGCCATGCTTTCTTT. Translation: CAWRDVTGHAFF.

This chain links TRBV2 with TRBJ1-4, with TRBD1 identical over 7 bases. Germline V gene lookup returns CDR1 SNHLY and CDR2 FYNNEI. V dropped 6 bases and J dropped 1; count of bases not matched to a gene: 8. The CDR3 consists of 16 residues. The CDR3 sequence: CASRVQGRVTNEKLFF. The CDR3 DNA reads as TGTGCCAGCAGGGTACAGGGGAGGGTAACTAATGAAAAACTGTTTTTT.

CDR3 amino acids: CASSLNRGDYGYTF. The CDR3 coding sequence is TGTGCCAGCAGCTTAAACAGGGGAGACTATGGCTACACCTTC. The genes are TRBV7-8 and TRBJ1-2; 7 bases are a match to TRBD1. With V trimmed by 2 bases and J by 3 bases, 3 bases remained unmatched. This CDR3 is built from 14 residues. The germline V gene has CDR1 SGHVS and CDR2 FQNEAQ.

This chain connects TRBV10-1 to TRBJ2-5, with TRBD2 matching over 7 bases. Looked up from germline, CDR1 is WNHNN and CDR2 is SYGVQD (reference sequence). Trimming took 6 bases from V and 6 from J; bases not matched to a gene: 13. The CDR3 has 15 residues. For the CDR3, the DNA is TGCGCCAGCAGCCTTTCCCGGGACTACAAGAAGACCCAGTACTTC. It encodes CASSLSRDYKKTQYF.

This chain connects TRBV2 to TRBJ2-7; D may be TRBD2 (6 bases). Trimming pared 10 bases from V and 4 bases from J, leaving 17 bases between. Germline V gives CDR1 SNHLY, CDR2 FYNNEI. The CDR3 has 13 amino acids. This chain's CDR3 is CANSRRDWYEQYF. CDR3 nucleotide sequence: TGTGCCAACAGCAGGAGGGATTGGTACGAGCAGTACTTC. Supplemented by reference TRBV2 and TRBJ2-7, the full variable domain reads EPEVTQTPSHQVTQMGQEVILRCVPISNHLYFYWYRQILGQKVEFLVSFYNNEISEKSEIFDDQFSVERPDGSNFTLKIRSTKLEDSAMYFCANSRRDWYEQYFGPGTRLTVT.

The chain combines TRBV7-6 with TRBJ1-6; tentative D call: TRBD1 (5 bases). Germline V gene lookup returns CDR1 SGHVS and CDR2 FNYEAQ. V was pared by 1 base and J by 5 bases, with 12 bases between. The CDR3 runs to 16 residues. CDR3 loop: CASSLGSQGNNSPLHF. CDR3 DNA sequence: TGTGCCAGCAGCTTAGGATCCCAGGGTAATAATTCACCCCTCCACTTT.

This rearrangement joins TRBV7-9 to TRBJ2-5; 7 bases line up with TRBD1. Germline CDR1 is SEHNR and CDR2 is FQNEAQ (reference sequence). Trimming took 4 bases from V and 1 from J; bases not matched to a gene: 6. CDR3 size: 15 residues. Here the CDR3 reads CASSYRDSLQETQYF. The CDR3 DNA sequence: TGTGCCAGCAGCTACCGGGACAGCCTCCAAGAGACCCAGTACTTC.

This clone was seen once. The rearrangement uses TRBV30 and TRBJ2-5; the D is unclear. The ends were cut back, 0 bases at V and 0 bases at J, with 2 bases in the middle. Germline CDR1 GTSNPN, CDR2 SVGIG (reference sequence). This CDR3 has 12 residues. The CDR3: CAWSVDQETQYF. In nucleotides, the CDR3 is TGTGCCTGGAGTGTAGACCAAGAGACCCAGTACTTC.

J is TRBJ1-3 and V is TRBV21-1. TRBV21-1 counts as a pseudogene. CDR3 length: 15 amino acids. The CDR3 is CASSDPGENRNTIYF. CDR3 DNA sequence: TGTGCCAGCAGCGACCCGGGAGAAAATCGAAACACCATATATTTT.

This chain joins TRBV5-1 and TRBJ2-5, with D possibly being TRBD2 (5 bases). The CDR3 runs 14 residues. Trimming shortened V by 0 bases and J by 5 bases, and 11 bases separated the two germline ends. Germline CDR1 reads SGHRS; CDR2 reads YFSETQ. The CDR3 protein is CASSLARVGETQYF. CDR3 bases: TGCGCCAGCAGCTTGGCGCGGGTCGGCGAGACCCAGTACTTC.

This clone was recorded only once. V usage is TRBV30 and J usage is TRBJ1-1; D is perhaps TRBD1 (5 bases). Trimming shortened V by 5 bases and J by 0 bases, and 13 bases separated the two germline ends. The CDR3 covers 14 residues. CDR1 and CDR2 (germline): GTSNPN, SVGIG (reference sequence). The DNA for the CDR3 is TGTGCCTGGTACAGGTCGCTTATGAACACTGAAGCTTTCTTT. Translated: CAWYRSLMNTEAFF.

The chain recombines TRBV30 with TRBJ2-7; D uncertain. The CDR3 is 13 residues long. The ends were cut back, 0 bases at V and 2 bases at J, with 8 bases in the middle. Per germline, CDR1 GTSNPN and CDR2 SVGIG (reference sequence). The CDR3 nucleotides are TGTGCCTGGAGTGTACGATCCCCCTACGAGCAGTACTTC. This encodes CAWSVRSPYEQYF.

This rearrangement joins TRBV5-1 to TRBJ2-5, with D possibly TRBD1 on 5 matching bases. The last part of the DNA fits TRBJ2-7 better; the J call may be wrong. The CDR3 runs to 15 residues. CDR1 SGHRS and CDR2 YFSETQ come from the germline V gene. Here the CDR3 DNA reads TGCGCCAGCAGCTTGGATGGGGCCCCCTCCTACGAGCAGTACTTC. This gives the protein CASSLDGAPSYEQYF.